Each of the 26 T cell receptor beta chains below was sequenced from the same sample in a study of shared clonotypes between healthy human individuals. The protocol was immunoSEQ multiplex PCR, while the TCRdb copy is restricted to in-frame clones and leaves out a portion. Of over 950,000 clones in the sample, roughly 80% were seen once. Sample: memory CD4+ T cells from PBMCs. Indicated subset: CD45RA-negative fraction. These receptors were collected from a man between 18 and 29 years old in good health. Some clones in this sample may be carry-over from other donors' samples.

The chain joins TRBV7-3 to TRBJ2-5, with a weak D call TRBD2 (6 bases). V lost 2 bases to trimming and J lost 5 bases, with 15 bases between them. The CDR3 totals 15 residues. The germline gives CDR1 SGHTA, CDR2 FQGTGA. In DNA form, the CDR3 reads TGTGCCAGCAGCTTATCCGGGCCCCGGGAGGAGACCCAGTACTTC. Protein product: CASSLSGPREETQYF.

The V gene is TRBV2, the J gene TRBJ2-1; TRBD1 agrees at 7 bases. This CDR3 spans 16 amino acids. Germline lookup yields CDR1 SNHLY and CDR2 FYNNEI. J was trimmed by 4 bases and V by 7 bases; bases with no gene match: 13. The CDR3 nucleotides read TGTGCCAGCACCACAGGGCGAGACAGGGTTTACAATGAGCAGTTCTTC. Amino acid sequence: CASTTGRDRVYNEQFF.

This chain connects TRBV6-1 to TRBJ1-2; D gene unclear. V lost 5 bases and J lost 2, with 12 bases in between. Germline loops: CDR1 MNHNS, CDR2 SASEGT. The CDR3 consists of 14 residues. The CDR3 region is CASSPSDGNYGYTF. The CDR3 DNA is TGTGCCAGCAGTCCCTCGGACGGAAACTATGGCTACACCTTC.

A note on this clone: Other DNA sequences in the sample encode the same CDR3. This chain joins TRBV5-1 and TRBJ2-5; D may be TRBD2 (7 bases). Germline CDR1 is SGHRS and CDR2 is YFSETQ. The CDR3 spans 15 residues. Trimming cost V 2 bases and J 5 bases, with 16 bases left between them. Written as DNA, the CDR3 is TGCGCCAGCAGCTTTGGCGGGAGAGGGGGGGAGACCCAGTACTTC. It translates to CASSFGGRGGETQYF. Full variable domain (missing parts from reference TRBV5-1 and TRBJ2-5): KAGVTQTPRYLIKTRGQQVTLSCSPISGHRSVSWYQQTPGQGLQFLFEYFSETQRNKGNFPGRFSGRQFSNSRSEMNVSTLELGDSALYLCASSFGGRGGETQYFGPGTRLLVL.

The V call is TRBV28, the J call TRBJ1-1; 9 positions match TRBD1. The CDR3 sequence is 15 residues long. Germline V gene data show CDR1 as MDHEN and CDR2 as SYDVKM. The V segment lost 3 bases and the J segment 6 bases; nucleotides outside the gene matches: 8. CDR3 protein: CASSLPWTGEPEAFF. The DNA for the CDR3 is TGTGCCAGCAGTTTGCCTTGGACAGGGGAACCTGAAGCTTTCTTT.

The V call is TRBV7-3, the J call TRBJ1-1; D unclear. The V gene lost 2 bases and the J gene lost 1 base, with 8 bases spanning the gap. The germline V gene encodes CDR1 SGHTA and CDR2 FQGTGA. CDR3 size: 14 residues. CDR3 amino acids: CASSLLMPNTEAFF. For the CDR3, the DNA is TGTGCCAGCAGCTTACTCATGCCGAACACTGAAGCTTTCTTT. Full variable domain (missing parts from reference TRBV7-3 and TRBJ1-1): GAGVSQTPSNKVTEKGKYVELRCDPISGHTALYWYRQSLGQGPEFLIYFQGTGAADDSGLPNDRFFAVRPEGSVSTLKIQRTERGDSAVYLCASSLLMPNTEAFFGQGTRLTVV.

This clone has a count of ten or more. The chain combines TRBV7-3 with TRBJ1-2, with no clear D. This CDR3 has 14 amino acids. V shed 5 bases and J shed 6 bases, with 16 bases lying between them. The germline V gene has CDR1 SGHTA and CDR2 FQGTGA. The CDR3 region is CASSPFGVFDGYTF. The CDR3 DNA is TGTGCCAGCAGCCCTTTCGGGGTGTTTGATGGCTACACCTTC. Combining the CDR3 with reference TRBV7-3 and TRBJ1-2 gives the whole variable domain GAGVSQTPSNKVTEKGKYVELRCDPISGHTALYWYRQSLGQGPEFLIYFQGTGAADDSGLPNDRFFAVRPEGSVSTLKIQRTERGDSAVYLCASSPFGVFDGYTFGSGTRLTVV.

This sequence joins TRBV5-6 and TRBJ2-5, with TRBD1 matching over 8 bases. Germline-derived CDR1 and CDR2 are SGHDT and YYEEEE. V gave up 5 bases and J gave up 11 bases; unmatched junction bases: 8. The CDR3 extends over 12 amino acids. The CDR3 loop reads CASSQSRDRQYF. CDR3 nucleotide sequence: TGTGCCAGCAGTCAAAGCCGGGACAGGCAGTACTTC.

This clone was detected a few times. V and J are TRBV29-1 and TRBJ1-2; 8 nucleotides align to TRBD1. CDR3 length: 12 amino acids. Germline lookup yields CDR1 SQVTM and CDR2 ANQGSEA. The junction had 5 bases not matched to a gene; V was cut back by 4 bases and J by 7 bases. The CDR3 DNA reads as TGCAGCGTTGGGACAGGGTCAACTGGCTACACCTTC. It is translated as CSVGTGSTGYTF.

The chain combines TRBV5-1 with TRBJ2-1, with D perhaps matching TRBD2 (5 bases). Trimming stripped 5 bases from V and 7 bases from J, with 19 bases between. Germline V gene data show CDR1 as SGHRS and CDR2 as YFSETQ. The CDR3 extends over 15 amino acids. The CDR3 DNA reads TGCGCCAGCAGAAGAGGGATAGGTTTTGTGAATGAGCAGTTCTTC. Protein: CASRRGIGFVNEQFF. Full variable domain (outside the CDR3, taken from reference TRBV5-1 and TRBJ2-1): KAGVTQTPRYLIKTRGQQVTLSCSPISGHRSVSWYQQTPGQGLQFLFEYFSETQRNKGNFPGRFSGRQFSNSRSEMNVSTLELGDSALYLCASRRGIGFVNEQFFGPGTRLTVL.

This chain joins TRBV6-6 and TRBJ1-1, with TRBD1 matching over 10 bases. The V gene end was trimmed by 2 bases and the J gene end by 8 bases; junction bases not matched to a gene: 5. Germline CDR1 and CDR2: MNHNY and SVGAGI (reference sequence). The length of the CDR3 is 14 residues. For the CDR3, the DNA is TGTGCCAGCAGTTACCCCGGGGACAGGGGAGAAGCTTTCTTT. This gives the protein CASSYPGDRGEAFF.

This clone has a count of ten or more. CDR3 sequence: CASSPTSDTQYF. CDR3 in DNA: TGTGCCAGCAGTCCCACCTCGGATACGCAGTATTTT. The chain uses TRBV27 and TRBJ2-3; D is ambiguous. The V gene's germline CDR1 is MNHEY and CDR2 SMNVEV (reference sequence). Trimming took off 5 bases at V and 6 bases at J, with 9 bases between the two ends. The CDR3 totals 12 residues.

The chain carries TRBV9 and TRBJ1-4; no reliable D call. Germline V gene lookup returns CDR1 SGDLS and CDR2 YYNGEE. The CDR3 totals 14 residues. The ends were cut back, 2 bases at V and 4 bases at J, with 9 bases in the middle. Here the CDR3 DNA reads TGTGCCAGCAGCGTGGGTTGGGTTAATGAAAAACTGTTTTTT. Its translation: CASSVGWVNEKLFF. The variable domain in full, completed from reference TRBV9 and TRBJ1-4, reads DSGVTQTPKHLITATGQRVTLRCSPRSGDLSVYWYQQSLDQGLQFLIQYYNGEERAKGNILERFSAQQFPDLHSELNLSSLELGDSALYFCASSVGWVNEKLFFGSGTQLSVL.

This clone has just one count. The junction does not match germline at one end; this may be a read error. J is TRBJ2-1 and V is TRBV5-1; perhaps TRBD1 as D (5 bases). CDR3 size: 14 residues. Germline loops: CDR1 SGHRS, CDR2 YFSETQ. The chain's CDR3 is CASRLALKQDEQFF. For the CDR3, the DNA is TGCGCCAGCAGGTTGGCCCTCAAACAGGATGAGCAGTTCTTC.

The rearrangement links TRBV6-5 to TRBJ1-1; a possible D gene is TRBD1 (6 bases). This CDR3 comprises 16 residues. V was cut by 2 bases and J by 1 base, with 14 bases left in between. Germline-derived CDR1 and CDR2 are MNHEY and SVGAGI. The CDR3, as DNA: TGTGCCAGCAGTTACAGGTGGCGGGGGGCGAACACTGAAGCTTTCTTT. This translates into CASSYRWRGANTEAFF.

In this sample, this clone turned up a few times. Here the CDR3 reads CSATRQGARAEKLFF. The CDR3 DNA reads TGCAGCGCCACCCGACAGGGGGCACGAGCTGAAAAACTGTTTTTT. This rearrangement joins TRBV29-1 to TRBJ1-4; 10 nucleotides match TRBD1. V lost 7 bases and J lost 7; bases outside the gene matches: 12. This CDR3 is built from 15 residues. Germline CDR1 reads SQVTM; CDR2 reads ANQGSEA.

The chain couples TRBV5-1 to TRBJ1-4; no clear D gene. CDR1 is SGHRS, CDR2 YFSETQ, per germline. V was pared by 1 base and J by 8 bases, with 21 bases between. There are 17 residues in the CDR3. CDR3 sequence reads: CASSLRPEDGVREKLFF. The CDR3 region has the DNA TGCGCCAGCAGCTTGCGGCCCGAAGACGGCGTAAGAGAAAAACTGTTTTTT.

This clone was seen only once. This chain connects TRBV11-2 to TRBJ2-1, with a tentative D call TRBD2 (6 bases). In germline, CDR1 is SGHAT, CDR2 FQNNGV. V was pared by 4 bases and J by 10 bases, with 20 bases between. The CDR3 has 15 amino acids. The CDR3 DNA is TGTGCCAGCAGCTCGGGACTCCTCAGAGGTCAGGAGCAGTTCTTC. This codes for CASSSGLLRGQEQFF. The complete variable domain, with remaining parts taken from reference TRBV11-2 and TRBJ2-1, reads EAGVAQSPRYKIIEKRQSVAFWCNPISGHATLYWYQQILGQGPKLLIQFQNNGVVDDSQLPKDRFSAERLKGVDSTLKIQPAKLEDSAVYLCASSSGLLRGQEQFFGPGTRLTVL.

The rearrangement links TRBV7-2 to TRBJ1-2; 7 nucleotides line up with TRBD1. Germline CDR1 and CDR2: SGHTA and FQGNSA. This CDR3 has 15 residues. V gave up 6 bases and J gave up 4 bases; unmatched junction bases: 11. This CDR3 is CASSLGRGFGYGYTF. CDR3 DNA: TGTGCCAGCAGTCTAGGCAGGGGGTTCGGCTATGGCTACACCTTC.

The count of this clone is one. The rearrangement links TRBV19 to TRBJ1-5; 8 bases match TRBD1. Germline trimming cut 4 bases from V and 9 bases from J; bases unmatched to any gene: 8. The CDR3 length is 14 residues. Germline CDR1 LNHDA, CDR2 SQIVND (reference sequence). CDR3 in amino acids: CASSTRDRLVPQHF. The CDR3 region has the DNA TGTGCCAGTAGTACTAGGGACAGGCTCGTGCCCCAGCATTTT.

The chain joins TRBV6-5 to TRBJ2-5, with D perhaps matching TRBD2 (6 bases). CDR3 size: 16 residues. Per germline, CDR1 MNHEY and CDR2 SVGAGI. V dropped 2 bases and J dropped 2 bases, with 15 bases sitting between them. This chain's CDR3 is CASSYGARRGQETQYF. Written as DNA, the CDR3 is TGTGCCAGCAGTTACGGGGCTCGTCGGGGGCAAGAGACCCAGTACTTC.

V gene TRBV4-2 combines with J gene TRBJ1-6, with TRBD1 matching 9 bases. Looked up from germline, CDR1 is LGHNA and CDR2 is YNFKEQ. With V trimmed by 2 bases and J by 3 bases, 2 bases remained unmatched. CDR3 length: 16 residues. CDR3 amino acids: CASSQTDRGYNSPLHF. Here the CDR3 DNA reads TGTGCCAGCAGCCAAACGGACAGGGGCTATAATTCACCCCTCCACTTT.

The chain employs TRBV5-1 and TRBJ2-1; possibly TRBD2 for D (5 bases). CDR1 and CDR2 (germline): SGHRS, YFSETQ. V lost 3 bases and J lost 9, with 13 bases in between. CDR3 size: 13 residues. The CDR3 nucleotides read TGCGCCAGCAGCTCCGGACCCAGCGGTGAGCAGTTCTTC. Protein: CASSSGPSGEQFF.

The chain couples TRBV9 to TRBJ2-1; TRBD2 aligns across 11 bases. The length of the CDR3 is 16 residues. The germline V gene encodes CDR1 SGDLS and CDR2 YYNGEE. The trim removed 3 bases at V and 6 bases at J, leaving 8 bases unmatched. Here the CDR3 reads CASSASPGLAGNEQFF. As DNA, the CDR3 is TGTGCCAGCAGCGCCTCCCCCGGACTAGCGGGCAATGAGCAGTTCTTC.

The chain employs TRBV27 and TRBJ1-1, with no clear D. With 3 bases removed from V and 5 bases from J, the gap between germline ends came to 13 bases. The CDR3 loop spans 14 amino acids. From germline, CDR1 is MNHEY and CDR2 SMNVEV (reference sequence). The CDR3 loop reads CASSFMGRYTEAFF. The DNA for the CDR3 is TGTGCCAGCAGTTTTATGGGCCGATATACTGAAGCTTTCTTT.

The chain links TRBV5-1 to TRBJ2-5; 7 nucleotides align to TRBD1. This CDR3 has 14 amino acids. Germline V lookup: CDR1 SGHRS, CDR2 YFSETQ. V lost 4 bases to trimming and J lost 5 bases; unmatched junction nucleotides: 8. CDR3 DNA sequence: TGCGCCAGCAGCGCATCACAGGGGAAGGAGACCCAGTACTTC. It yields the protein CASSASQGKETQYF.